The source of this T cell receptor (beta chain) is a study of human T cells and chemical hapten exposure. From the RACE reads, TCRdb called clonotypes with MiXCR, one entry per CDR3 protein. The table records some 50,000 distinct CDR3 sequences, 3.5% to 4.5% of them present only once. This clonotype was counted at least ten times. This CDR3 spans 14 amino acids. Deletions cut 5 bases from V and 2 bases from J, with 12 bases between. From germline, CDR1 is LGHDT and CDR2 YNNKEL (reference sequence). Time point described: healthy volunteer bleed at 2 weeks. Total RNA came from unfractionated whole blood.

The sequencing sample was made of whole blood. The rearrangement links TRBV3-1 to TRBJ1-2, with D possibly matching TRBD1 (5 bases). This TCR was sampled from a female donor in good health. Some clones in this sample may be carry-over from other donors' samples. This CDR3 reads CASSFQGPNYGYTF. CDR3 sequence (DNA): TGTGCCAGCAGCTTCCAGGGTCCCAACTATGGCTACACCTTC.